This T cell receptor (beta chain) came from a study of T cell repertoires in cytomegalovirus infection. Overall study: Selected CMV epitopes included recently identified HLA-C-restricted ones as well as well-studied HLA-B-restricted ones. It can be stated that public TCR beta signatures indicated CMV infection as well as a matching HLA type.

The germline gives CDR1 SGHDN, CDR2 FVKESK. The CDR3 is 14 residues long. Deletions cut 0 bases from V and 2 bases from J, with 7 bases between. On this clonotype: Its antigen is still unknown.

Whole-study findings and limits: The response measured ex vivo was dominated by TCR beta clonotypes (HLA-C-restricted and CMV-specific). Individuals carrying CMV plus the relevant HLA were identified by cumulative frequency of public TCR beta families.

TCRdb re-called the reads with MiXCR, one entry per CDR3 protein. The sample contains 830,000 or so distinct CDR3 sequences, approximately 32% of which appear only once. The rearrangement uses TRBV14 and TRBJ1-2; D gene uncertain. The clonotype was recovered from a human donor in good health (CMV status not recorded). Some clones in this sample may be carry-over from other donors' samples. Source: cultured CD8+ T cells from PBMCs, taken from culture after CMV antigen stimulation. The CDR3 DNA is TGTGCCAGCAGCCAAGACTTGGAGAACTATGGCTACACCTTC. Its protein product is CASSQDLENYGYTF.